This TCR beta chain was recovered during a study of identical twins. Each CDR3 protein is one row after TCRdb ran MiXCR on the 5' RACE reads. This table holds 310,000 or so distinct CDR3 sequences, approximately 8% found once. This clonotype was seen only a few times. Its cognate antigen is unknown. The trim removed 6 bases at V and 0 bases at J, leaving 7 bases unmatched. The CDR3 sequence is 16 residues long. CDR1 is SGHNT, CDR2 YYREEE, per germline (reference sequence). General observations from the study: Memory repertoires lacked the insertion deficit that abundant cord blood beta clonotypes showed.

These sequences were also reported in another study, on yellow fever vaccine responses in identical twins.

Material for sequencing was memory (CD45RO+) T cells sorted from blood. This TCR came from a young woman in good health. The rearrangement links TRBV5-4 to TRBJ2-2; 8 bases align to TRBD2. The CDR3 is CASTTLAGANTGELFF. Written as DNA, the CDR3 is TGTGCCAGCACTACGCTAGCGGGCGCGAACACCGGGGAGCTGTTTTTT.